The T cell receptor (beta chain) described here comes from a study of CD8+ T cells in alopecia areata. This CDR3 is built from 16 residues. Per the germline V gene, CDR1 is GTSNPN and CDR2 is SVGIG (reference sequence). V was clipped by 2 bases and J by 1 base, with 17 bases between them. Using a FACSAria, the CD4+ and CD8+ T cells were sorted from the PBMCs. RNA extraction and reverse transcription yielded cDNA as sequencing template. Sequenced by immunoSEQ multiplex PCR; TCRdb stores in-frame clones only, minus some. The table has roughly 250,000 clones, less than 80% seen once. This clone has only a few counts.

The clonotype was recovered from a human donor with alopecia areata. The sample was CD4+ T cells sorted from blood, taken at week 0. This chain connects TRBV30 to TRBJ1-1; D is possibly TRBD1 (6 bases). The DNA of the CDR3 is TGTGCCTGGAGTAGCTGGGGGACATCCCGGAACACTGAAGCTTTCTTT. Protein: CAWSSWGTSRNTEAFF.